These 10 T cell receptor beta chains originate from one sample sequenced in a study of identical twins. TCRdb re-called the 5' RACE reads through MiXCR, storing one row per CDR3 protein. Of 700,000 or so distinct CDR3 sequences listed, roughly 8% are singletons. This sample was also put to use in a study of yellow fever vaccine responses in identical twins.

Sequencing input: PBMCs. The receptor set was obtained from a woman aged 18-29 years in good health.

The table lists this clonotype with a few counts. The chain employs TRBV7-2 and TRBJ2-1; TRBD2 matches at 10 bases. Trimming removed 1 base from V and 13 bases from J; junction bases left unmatched: 4. The CDR3 runs to 13 residues. CDR1 is SGHTA and CDR2 is FQGNSA in the germline V gene. The CDR3 loop reads CASSLESSGGQFF. The CDR3 DNA follows: TGTGCCAGCAGCTTAGAGTCTAGCGGGGGCCAGTTCTTC. Combining the CDR3 with reference TRBV7-2 and TRBJ2-1 gives the whole variable domain GAGVSQSPSNKVTEKGKDVELRCDPISGHTALYWYRQSLGQGLEFLIYFQGNSAPDKSGLPSDRFSAERTGGSVSTLTIQRTQQEDSAVYLCASSLESSGGQFFGPGTRLTVL.

The CDR3 loop reads CSVNDLTYEQYF. The CDR3, as DNA: TGCAGCGTTAACGATTTAACCTACGAGCAGTACTTC. The chain carries TRBV29-1 and TRBJ2-7; D remains ambiguous. Germline V CDR1 and CDR2: SQVTM, ANQGSEA. The CDR3 loop spans 12 amino acids. V gave up 5 bases and J gave up 2 bases, with 10 bases separating them.

The V and J genes are TRBV12-3 or TRBV12-4 and TRBJ2-7, with D perhaps being TRBD1 or TRBD2 (6 bases each). The V gene lost 2 bases and the J gene lost 4 bases, with 15 bases spanning the gap. CDR3 length: 15 residues. CDR3 DNA: TGTGCCAGCAGTTTAACCGGGGGCTCGGGATACGAGCAGTACTTC. It is translated as CASSLTGGSGYEQYF.

This clonotype was found many times. CDR3 DNA sequence: TGTGCCAGCAGTTACATGGGCGGCCCCTACGAGCAGTACTTC. Translating gives CASSYMGGPYEQYF. This rearrangement joins TRBV6-2 or TRBV6-3 to TRBJ2-7; no reliable D call. CDR3 length: 14 residues. The V and J ends lost 2 bases and 2 bases respectively, with 10 bases between them. Germline V gene data show CDR1 as MNHEY and CDR2 as SVGEGT.

The rearrangement links TRBV12-3 or TRBV12-4 to TRBJ2-5; D gene uncertain. The V end lost 3 bases, the J end lost 5 bases, and 13 bases lay between the germline ends. There are 14 residues in the CDR3. The CDR3 spells CASSFLVTRETQYF. CDR3 sequence (DNA): TGTGCCAGCAGTTTTTTAGTAACCCGGGAGACCCAGTACTTC.

A few counts support this clonotype. The V call is TRBV15, the J call TRBJ2-3; TRBD1 matches 8 bases. The V and J ends lost 0 bases and 5 bases, in that order; junction bases with no gene match: 10. Per the germline V gene, CDR1 is LNHNV and CDR2 is YYDKDF (reference sequence). This CDR3 has 17 amino acids. CDR3 amino acids: CATSRDLRQGALDTQYF. The CDR3 coding sequence is TGTGCCACCAGCAGAGATCTTCGTCAGGGGGCGTTAGATACGCAGTATTTT.

The V and J genes are TRBV20-1 and TRBJ2-2; D is undetermined. V was trimmed by 2 bases and J by 4 bases, leaving 11 bases between them. CDR3 length: 14 amino acids. The germline V gene has CDR1 DFQATT and CDR2 SNEGSKA (reference sequence). This chain's CDR3 is CSARPLIPTGELFF. The CDR3 DNA reads as TGCAGTGCTAGACCCCTGATTCCCACCGGGGAGCTGTTTTTT.

This chain connects TRBV12-3 or TRBV12-4 to TRBJ2-7; the D gene is possibly TRBD2 (5 bases). This CDR3 has 14 residues. The ends were cut back, 1 base at V and 7 bases at J, with 14 bases in the middle. CDR3 region: CASSLEQRSGEQYF. The CDR3 DNA sequence: TGTGCCAGCAGTTTAGAACAGCGCTCGGGGGAGCAGTACTTC.

This clonotype was recorded a few times. The DNA for the CDR3 is TGTGCCAGCAGATACGCTGGACAGGGGGAATCGGGGGAGCTGTTTTTT. Translated, it gives CASRYAGQGESGELFF. The genes are TRBV6-5 and TRBJ2-2; 10 nucleotides line up with TRBD1. Looked up from germline, CDR1 is MNHEY and CDR2 is SVGAGI. Trimming removed 6 bases from V and 8 bases from J; junction bases left unmatched: 12. There are 16 residues in the CDR3.

This clonotype was seen only a few times. The CDR3 sequence: CASSLNSPQDTQYF. In DNA, the CDR3 is TGCGCCAGCAGCTTGAATAGCCCCCAAGATACGCAGTATTTT. This sequence joins TRBV5-1 and TRBJ2-3; D not resolved. This CDR3 comprises 14 residues. Germline loops: CDR1 SGHRS, CDR2 YFSETQ. Trimming pared 1 base from V and 5 bases from J, leaving 11 bases between.